Below, 5 T cell receptor beta chains from the same sample are listed, as sequenced in a study of cytomegalovirus exposure and HLA in healthy donors. Primers included in the PCR were 60 Vbeta and 13 Jbeta primers. The protocol was immunoSEQ multiplex PCR, while the TCRdb copy is restricted to in-frame clones and leaves out a portion. Found here are about 75,000 clones, roughly 82% of them singletons; the top ten hold approximately 20%. Sample: PBMCs. These receptor sequences come from a man in his 70s in good health and CMV-seropositive.

This clone was found a few times. The chain joins TRBV30 to TRBJ2-7, with a possible D match to TRBD1 (6 bases). This CDR3 is built from 16 residues. The germline V gene has CDR1 GTSNPN and CDR2 SVGIG (reference sequence). Trimming took off 3 bases at V and 4 bases at J, with 22 bases between the two ends. The CDR3 DNA is TGTGCCTGGAGGGTAACAGGGCCCGCGGATCTGTACGAGCAGTACTTC. Protein: CAWRVTGPADLYEQYF. The full variable domain, with the rest looked up from reference TRBV30 and TRBJ2-7, is SQTIHQWPATLVQPVGSPLSLECTVEGTSNPNLYWYRQAAGRGLQLLFYSVGIGQISSEVPQNLSASRPQDRQFILSSKKLLLSDSGFYLCAWRVTGPADLYEQYFGPGTRLTVT.

This clone was counted only a few times. The chain carries TRBV28 and TRBJ1-2; TRBD1 matches at 7 bases. The CDR3 is 14 residues long. From germline, CDR1 is MDHEN and CDR2 SYDVKM. The junction had 7 bases not matched to a gene; V was cut back by 2 bases and J by 7 bases. In DNA, the CDR3 is TGTGCCAGCAGTTTACCCGACAGGGCCGGTGGCTACACCTTC. Translating gives CASSLPDRAGGYTF.

V is TRBV4-3 and J is TRBJ1-2; D is uncertain. Trimming took off 0 bases at V and 5 bases at J, with 13 bases between the two ends. The CDR3 sequence is 15 residues long. Germline V gives CDR1 LGHNA, CDR2 YSLEER. In DNA form, the CDR3 reads TGCGCCAGCAGCCAAGATCTGAGGGATGAGTATGGCTACACCTTC. Protein product: CASSQDLRDEYGYTF.

V is TRBV7-8 and J is TRBJ2-1, with D tentatively TRBD2 (8 bases). The V and J ends lost 4 bases and 0 bases respectively, with 19 bases between them. CDR3 length: 18 residues. Per germline, CDR1 SGHVS and CDR2 FQNEAQ. CDR3 DNA: TGTGCCAGCAGCTCTCGGGAGGGGGCGGGGGGCTCCTACAATGAGCAGTTCTTC. Protein sequence: CASSSREGAGGSYNEQFF.

The chain is built from TRBV30 and TRBJ2-7, with 9 bases aligning to TRBD2. Germline V gene data show CDR1 as GTSNPN and CDR2 as SVGIG (reference sequence). The V segment lost 4 bases and the J segment 4 bases; nucleotides outside the gene matches: 11. The length of the CDR3 is 15 residues. The CDR3 coding sequence is TGTGCCTGGAAACACCTTGCTAGCGGGAAGTACGAGCAGTACTTC. Its translation is CAWKHLASGKYEQYF.